The clone carrying this T cell receptor beta chain came up many times. The antigen remains undetermined. The sample originates from a study of molecular identifiers for immune sequencing clone quantification. Overall study results and limits: Investigators reportedly could detect spiked Jurkat TCR RNA from one cell among 1.1 million or so naive cells. In naive cells, clones above 20 RNA copies held under 1% of molecules, whereas in effector cells they held over 97%.

Naive CD8 libraries came from approximately 20,000 to 1,000,000 sorted cells with 10%, 30% or 50% RNA. Naive CD8 T cell sorting was performed on the CD8+CD4-CCR7+CD45RA+ phenotype. One entry per CDR3 protein, called by TCRdb with MiXCR from the PCR reads. The sample has under 350,000 distinct CDR3 sequences; 24% are singletons. The CDR3 spans 15 residues. V was clipped by 3 bases and J by 0 bases, with 11 bases between them. Germline V lookup: CDR1 SGDLS, CDR2 YYNGEE. Sequencing was carried out using naive CD8+ T cells from blood, with Jurkat cell RNA spiked in. Subset given: FACS-sorted CD8+CD4-CCR7+CD45RA+ naive T cells. The receptor comes from a human donor in good health. Some libraries in this study had Jurkat cell RNA spiked in. The rearrangement links TRBV9 to TRBJ2-3, with D perhaps being TRBD1 or TRBD2 (6 bases each). CDR3 amino acids: CASSEGGASTDTQYF. CDR3 DNA sequence: TGTGCCAGCAGCGAGGGGGGTGCTAGCACAGATACGCAGTATTTT.